The 2 T cell receptor beta chains listed next were all sequenced from one sample in a study of regulatory T cells in long-lasting Graves disease. Relying on iRepertoire HTBI primers and Arm-PCR of CDR3 regions, the team built TCR beta libraries. TCRdb analysed the multiplex PCR reads with MiXCR anew, one entry per CDR3 protein. The profile shows a few hundred thousand distinct CDR3 sequences, roughly 10% of them singletons. Specified time point: newly diagnosed GD, antithyroid drugs for less than 3 months. RNA extracted from PBMCs served as the sequencing template. These data are also associated with another study on T cells in Graves' hyperthyroidism and ophthalmopathy.

Sample: peripheral blood mononuclear cells (PBMCs), taken at new diagnosis, from a patient treated with antithyroid drugs. These receptors were taken from a woman aged 18-35 years with Graves disease.

About this clonotype itself: A read error may be the cause here, since a much bigger clone is one base away. This chain joins TRBV12-3 or TRBV12-4 and TRBJ1-1; 7 bases fit TRBD1. The CDR3 has 14 residues. V was clipped by 10 bases and J by 3 bases; unmatched bases: 11. In nucleotides, the CDR3 is TGTGCCAACAACGTCCCGGGACAGTACACTGAAGCTTTCTTT. Translation gives CANNVPGQYTEAFF.

On this clonotype: A much larger clone is a single base away; this may be a read error. The chain couples TRBV7-9 to TRBJ2-1; TRBD2 is a possible D gene (5 bases). The CDR3 extends over 16 amino acids. Trimming left V 4 bases short and J 2 bases short, with 15 bases between. The germline CDR1 and CDR2 sequences are SEHNR and FQNEAQ (reference sequence). The CDR3, as DNA: TGTGCCAGCAGCTCCCAAGTACTAGTCGCCTACAATGAGCAGTTCTTC. It encodes CASSSQVLVAYNEQFF.